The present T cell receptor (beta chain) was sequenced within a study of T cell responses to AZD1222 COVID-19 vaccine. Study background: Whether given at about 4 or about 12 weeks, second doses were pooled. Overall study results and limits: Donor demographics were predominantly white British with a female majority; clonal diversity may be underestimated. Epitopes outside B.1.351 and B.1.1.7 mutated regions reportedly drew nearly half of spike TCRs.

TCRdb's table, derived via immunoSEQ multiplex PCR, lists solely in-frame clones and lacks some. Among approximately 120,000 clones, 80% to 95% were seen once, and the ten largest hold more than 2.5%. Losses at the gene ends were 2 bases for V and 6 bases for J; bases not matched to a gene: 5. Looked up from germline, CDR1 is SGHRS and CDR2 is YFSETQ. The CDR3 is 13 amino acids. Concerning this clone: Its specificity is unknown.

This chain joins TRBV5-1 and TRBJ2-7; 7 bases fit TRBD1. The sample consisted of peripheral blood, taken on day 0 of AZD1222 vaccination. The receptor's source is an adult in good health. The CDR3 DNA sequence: TGCGCCAGCAGCTTTAATACAGGGGTCGAGCAGTACTTC. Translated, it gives CASSFNTGVEQYF.